This TCR beta chain derives from a study of cytomegalovirus exposure and HLA in healthy donors. Whole-study results and caveats: CMV antigen specificity was confirmed in vitro for a few CMV-associated chains. The study put about 180 TCR beta chains on its list as cytomegalovirus-associated.

On this clone: Its antigen remains unidentified.

The PCR ran on 60 Vbeta and 13 Jbeta primers. The authors' processing: Approximately 11 million shared chains were among 80 million or so unique TCR beta chains counted in a later analysis. Profiled with immunoSEQ multiplex PCR; TCRdb holds only in-frame clones, not every one. V, J and clone size are those of that table, while D and trimming were read from the DNA. The sample consists of about 140,000 clones, around 75% of them appearing once. The CDR3 has 13 residues. The germline CDR1 and CDR2 sequences are SGHVS and FNYEAQ. Trimming took 1 base from V and 5 from J, leaving 8 bases between them. The sample comprised PBMCs. The sequence was obtained from a middle-aged man in good health and CMV-seronegative. This rearrangement joins TRBV7-6 to TRBJ2-5; D is uncertain. The CDR3 region has the DNA TGTGCCAGCAGCTTAGGAGCGAAGGAGACCCAGTACTTC. This encodes CASSLGAKETQYF.